The present T cell receptor beta chain was sequenced within a study of blood T cell repertoires in COVID-19. In the study overall: Sample material is recorded as cDNA or gDNA derived from T cells, B-cell-depleted T cells, or PBMCs.

Under the authors' procedure: Amplified reference gene primers provided the basis for estimating nucleated cell counts. Sequenced by immunoSEQ multiplex PCR; TCRdb stores in-frame clones only, minus some. V and J calls plus clone size are reproduced from that table; the DNA served to infer D and trimming. The sample consists of around 42,000 clones, roughly 86% of them appearing once. The CDR3 is 14 amino acids. CDR1 GTSNPN and CDR2 SVGIG come from the germline V gene (reference sequence). The clonotype originates from a man between 65 and 85 years old with acute or convalescent COVID-19. Sample: peripheral blood. This rearrangement joins TRBV30 to TRBJ2-3; TRBD2 is a possible D gene (7 bases). CDR3 DNA: TGTGCTTCCGCTCGGGGGGCCCTCACAGATACGCAGTATTTT. This sequence encodes CASARGALTDTQYF. Together with reference TRBV30 and TRBJ2-3, the CDR3 gives the full variable domain: SQTIHQWPATLVQPVGSPLSLECTVEGTSNPNLYWYRQAAGRGLQLLFYSVGIGQISSEVPQNLSASRPQDRQFILSSKKLLLSDSGFYLCASARGALTDTQYFGPGTRLTVL.